The rows below give T cell receptor beta chains drawn from one sample of a study of regulatory T cells in long-lasting Graves disease. A single record per CDR3 protein comes from TCRdb applying MiXCR to the multiplex PCR reads. The sample holds roughly 500,000 distinct CDR3 sequences, about 22% seen once. Specimen: peripheral blood mononuclear cells (PBMCs), collected when the disease was refractory, from a patient treated with antithyroid drugs. These receptors were obtained from a female donor with Graves disease. CDR3s include the opening cysteine and the closing phenylalanine or tryptophan. Each record gives: clone size, D gene, J gene, V gene, CDR3 protein, CDR3 DNA. A D gene is named only where the DNA matches it firmly. Clone size is shown for a subset of rows, as once, few, many or a class of expanded clone.

>many|TRBD1|TRBJ2-5|TRBV5-6
CASSLGQGRWETQYF
TGTGCCAGCAGCCTGGGACAGGGAAGGTGGGAGACCCAGTACTTC
>many|-|TRBJ2-7|TRBV27
CASSLNSGDYEQYF
TGTGCCAGCAGTTTAAATTCAGGGGACTACGAGCAGTACTTC
>-|-|TRBJ2-1|TRBV16
CASSQSLHNEQFF
TGTGCCAGCAGTCAAAGTCTCCACAATGAGCAGTTCTTC
>-|-|TRBJ2-7|TRBV25-1
CASSADTSYEQYF
TGTGCCAGCAGTGCCGATACTTCCTACGAGCAGTACTTC
>many|-|TRBJ1-2|TRBV20-1
CSARVRGPPEWGYTF
TGCAGTGCTAGAGTCAGGGGTCCGCCAGAGTGGGGCTACACCTTC
>many|TRBD2|TRBJ2-2|TRBV28
CASTQPGRGRTGELFF
TGTGCCAGCACCCAACCGGGGAGGGGAAGGACCGGGGAGCTGTTTTTT
>-|TRBD1|TRBJ2-2|TRBV19
CASSRTGTGLAGELFF
TGTGCCAGTAGTAGAACCGGGACAGGTCTCGCCGGGGAGCTGTTTTTT
>-|TRBD2|TRBJ2-7|TRBV20-1
CSARDTTLAAYEQYF
TGCAGTGCTAGAGACACAACGCTAGCGGCCTACGAGCAGTACTTC
>few|-|TRBJ1-1|TRBV7-9
CASSTNTGPNTEAFF
TGTGCCAGCAGCACAAACACAGGGCCGAACACTGAAGCTTTCTTT
>few|TRBD1|TRBJ2-1|TRBV7-9
CASSPRQGAYNEQFF
TGTGCCAGCAGCCCCCGACAGGGGGCTTACAATGAGCAGTTCTTC
>-|-|TRBJ1-5|TRBV18
CASSPPGLTGTNQPQHF
TGTGCCAGCTCACCACCGGGTCTCACAGGGACCAATCAGCCCCAGCATTTT
>many|-|TRBJ2-7|TRBV28
CASSKTGYEQYF
TGTGCCAGCAGTAAGACGGGCTACGAGCAGTACTTC
>few|-|TRBJ2-5|TRBV20-1
CSARDTELGWGVGETQYF
TGCAGTGCTAGAGATACGGAATTGGGTTGGGGGGTTGGAGAGACCCAGTACTTC
>many|-|TRBJ2-5|TRBV7-3
CASSLQQQETQYF
TGTGCCAGCAGCTTACAACAGCAAGAGACCCAGTACTTC
>-|TRBD1|TRBJ1-2|TRBV30
CAWSVLRDRYGYTF
TGTGCCTGGAGTGTACTCCGGGACAGGTATGGCTACACCTTC
>-|-|TRBJ2-3|TRBV24-1
CATSDPSPDTEGTDTQYF
TGTGCCACCAGTGACCCTTCCCCGGACACTGAGGGCACAGATACGCAGTATTTT
>-|-|TRBJ2-3|TRBV2
CASSYPSTDTQYF
TGTGCCAGCAGTTACCCTAGCACAGATACGCAGTATTTT
>-|-|TRBJ1-2|TRBV5-6
CASSPGDPYGYTF
TGTGCCAGCAGCCCAGGGGACCCCTATGGCTACACCTTC
>many|-|TRBJ2-5|TRBV9
CASSVSPLLAYQETQYF
TGTGCCAGCAGCGTTTCCCCGTTGTTAGCCTATCAAGAGACCCAGTACTTC
>-|TRBD1|TRBJ2-2|TRBV5-1
CASSWTGVDNTGELFF
TGCGCCAGCAGCTGGACAGGCGTCGATAACACCGGGGAGCTGTTTTTT
>few|-|TRBJ2-5|TRBV18
CASSQMARVETQYF
TGTGCCAGCTCACAAATGGCCAGGGTGGAGACCCAGTACTTC
>many|-|TRBJ2-4|TRBV5-1
CASSTLEAKNIQYF
TGCGCCAGCAGCACCTTGGAAGCCAAAAACATTCAGTACTTC
>few|TRBD2|TRBJ2-2|TRBV7-9
CASSPRLAANTGELFF
TGTGCCAGCAGCCCGAGACTAGCAGCGAACACCGGGGAGCTGTTTTTT
>many|-|TRBJ1-4|TRBV11-2
CASSLEYSKNEKLFF
TGTGCCAGCAGCTTAGAGTACAGTAAAAATGAAAAACTGTTTTTT
>many|-|TRBJ2-7|TRBV28
CASSVPGYEQYF
TGTGCCAGCAGCGTTCCCGGATACGAGCAGTACTTC
>-|TRBD2|TRBJ2-1|TRBV7-8
CASSLWTSEYNEQFF
TGTGCCAGCAGCTTGTGGACTAGCGAGTACAATGAGCAGTTCTTC
>few|TRBD1|TRBJ2-2|TRBV19
CASNPTGASTGELFF
TGTGCCAGTAACCCGACAGGGGCCAGCACCGGGGAGCTGTTTTTT
>-|-|TRBJ1-2|TRBV13
CASSGDGGQLWYGYTF
TGTGCCAGCAGCGGGGATGGGGGGCAGCTTTGGTATGGCTACACCTTC
>-|TRBD2|TRBJ2-2|TRBV29-1
CSVEDSAGVWPGELFF
TGCAGCGTTGAAGATTCGGCGGGAGTTTGGCCCGGGGAGCTGTTTTTT
>-|-|TRBJ1-2|TRBV9
CASSVGSGMIYGYTF
TGTGCCAGCAGCGTAGGTTCAGGGATGATTTATGGCTACACCTTC